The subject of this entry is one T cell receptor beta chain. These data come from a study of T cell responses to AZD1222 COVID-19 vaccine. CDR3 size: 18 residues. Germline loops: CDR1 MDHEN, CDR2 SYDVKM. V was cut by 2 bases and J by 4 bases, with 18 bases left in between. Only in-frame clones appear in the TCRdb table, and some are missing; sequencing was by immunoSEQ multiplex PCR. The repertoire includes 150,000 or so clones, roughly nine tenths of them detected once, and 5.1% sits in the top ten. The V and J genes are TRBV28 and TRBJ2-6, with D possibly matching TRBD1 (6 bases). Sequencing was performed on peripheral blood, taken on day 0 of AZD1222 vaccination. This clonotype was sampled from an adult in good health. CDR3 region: CASSLRAGSGDGANVLTF. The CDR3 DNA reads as TGTGCCAGCAGTTTACGGGCAGGATCAGGGGACGGGGCCAACGTCCTGACTTTC.